These 23 T cell receptor beta chains were all obtained from the same sample, sequenced in a study of a mutant IDH1 vaccine in newly diagnosed glioma. The sample's time point: baseline, week 1 (first vaccination visit). Treatment denoted: pre-vaccination baseline after standard-of-care therapy. The method was immunoSEQ multiplex PCR; TCRdb's version includes in-frame clones alone and lacks a portion of them. The sample holds tens of thousands of clones; about four fifths are singletons and the top ten take approximately 7.4%. The material was PBMCs, obtained from a glioma patient treated with radiotherapy, temozolomide or both. All receptors derive from a woman in her 50s with glioma.

This clone was seen only a few times. This chain joins TRBV2 and TRBJ1-6, with D uncertain. V lost 2 bases and J lost 4, with 9 bases in between. Germline CDR1 is SNHLY and CDR2 is FYNNEI. This CDR3 comprises 15 residues. CDR3 bases: TGTGCCAGCAGTGAATCGTCCCTATATAATTCACCCCTCCACTTT. Translating it yields CASSESSLYNSPLHF.

The rearrangement uses TRBV23-1 and TRBJ1-2; 9 bases align to TRBD1. TRBV23-1 is noted as an ORF with a role that remains uncertain. With V trimmed by 2 bases and J by 0 bases, 10 bases remained unmatched. CDR3 size: 18 residues. The CDR3: CASSQLFGTGLTNYGYTF. The CDR3 DNA reads as TGCGCCAGCAGTCAACTGTTCGGGACAGGGCTTACTAACTATGGCTACACCTTC.

This clone was observed a few times. The chain has TRBV5-4 and TRBJ1-4, with 8 bases identical to TRBD1. The germline V gene encodes CDR1 SGHNT and CDR2 YYREEE (reference sequence). The CDR3 totals 13 residues. V gave up 10 bases and J gave up 8 bases; unmatched junction bases: 10. The CDR3, as DNA: TGTGCCGACGGGGAACAGGGGGACGAAAAACTGTTTTTT. It yields the protein CADGEQGDEKLFF.

V usage is TRBV29-1 and J usage is TRBJ2-7, with 8 bases identical to TRBD2. There are 13 residues in the CDR3. Trimming cost V 7 bases and J 0 bases; bases outside gene matches: 5. Germline V gives CDR1 SQVTM, CDR2 ANQGSEA. The CDR3 reads CSAGGRLSYEQYF. The CDR3 region has the DNA TGCAGCGCGGGGGGGCGTCTCTCCTACGAGCAGTACTTC.

About this clone: A junction end diverges from the germline sequence, so it may reflect a read error. The chain links TRBV5-1 to TRBJ1-1; 11 bases agree with TRBD1. This CDR3 has 17 residues. The germline V gene has CDR1 SGHRS and CDR2 YFSETQ. The CDR3 region has the DNA TGCGCCAGCCGCTTGCGGGACAGGGGGTTCGAGGGCACTGAAGCTTTCTTT. Translated, it gives CASRLRDRGFEGTEAFF.

The CDR3 region has the DNA TGCAGCGCTCTCGGGACACCATCCTACGAGCAGTACTTC. Its translation: CSALGTPSYEQYF. The V gene is TRBV29-1, the J gene TRBJ2-7, with D possibly matching TRBD1 (6 bases). The V end lost 7 bases, the J end lost 1 base, and 14 bases lay between the germline ends. The length of the CDR3 is 13 residues. Germline V gene lookup returns CDR1 SQVTM and CDR2 ANQGSEA.

V is TRBV30 and J is TRBJ1-1; D gene ambiguous. V shed 5 bases and J shed 10 bases, with 14 bases lying between them. Germline V gene lookup returns CDR1 GTSNPN and CDR2 SVGIG (reference sequence). The CDR3 contains 11 residues. For the CDR3, the DNA is TGTGCCTGGGGGAACACGAGCGGAGCTTTCTTT. Residues: CAWGNTSGAFF.

Here the CDR3 DNA reads TGTGCCAGCAGCAGTCGGGGGGGCGTCTATGAGCAGTTCTTC. Translated: CASSSRGGVYEQFF. The chain recombines TRBV9 with TRBJ2-1, with TRBD2 identical over 8 bases. The CDR3 runs 14 residues. V gave up 4 bases and J gave up 8 bases; unmatched junction bases: 8. The germline V gene encodes CDR1 SGDLS and CDR2 YYNGEE.

V and J are TRBV7-8 and TRBJ1-5, with 7 bases aligning to TRBD1. This CDR3 spans 16 amino acids. With 1 base clipped from V and 1 base from J, the junction kept 4 bases outside the gene matches. Germline values: CDR1 SGHVS, CDR2 FQNEAQ. CDR3 in amino acids: CASSLDYRGSNQPQHF. As DNA, the CDR3 is TGTGCCAGCAGCTTAGATTACAGGGGAAGCAATCAGCCCCAGCATTTT.

This clone was counted a single time. The chain uses TRBV4-1 and TRBJ1-3; D gene unclear. CDR1 is MGHRA and CDR2 is YSYEKL in the germline V gene. Between the trimmed V and J ends, which lost 1 base and 0 bases, there was a span of 7 bases. The CDR3 spans 15 residues. The CDR3 nucleotides read TGCGCCAGCAGCCAAGCCGAAGGCTCTGGAAACACCATATATTTT. Its translation is CASSQAEGSGNTIYF.

This chain links TRBV6-1 with TRBJ2-2, with D perhaps matching TRBD1 (5 bases). Trimming removed 6 bases from V and 0 bases from J, with 11 bases in between. Germline V lookup: CDR1 MNHNS, CDR2 SASEGT. The CDR3 spans 15 residues. CDR3 sequence reads: CASRQTVANTGELFF. DNA for the CDR3: TGTGCCAGCAGACAGACAGTCGCGAACACCGGGGAGCTGTTTTTT.

This clone appeared a single time. The CDR3 protein is CASSESSYNSPLHF. CDR3 nucleotide sequence: TGTGCCAGCAGCGAAAGCTCCTATAATTCACCCCTCCACTTT. The rearrangement uses TRBV9 and TRBJ1-6; D is uncertain. Germline V gene sequence: CDR1 SGDLS, CDR2 YYNGEE. V lost 3 bases, J lost 0 bases, and 4 bases lay in between. The CDR3 is 14 amino acids.

V and J are TRBV28 and TRBJ1-4; 8 positions agree with TRBD1. This CDR3 is built from 15 residues. Losses at the gene ends were 5 bases for V and 11 bases for J; bases not matched to a gene: 13. Germline V gene sequence: CDR1 MDHEN, CDR2 SYDVKM. CDR3 sequence: CASSLGSTGDGKLFF. DNA for the CDR3: TGTGCCAGCAGTCTAGGGTCGACAGGGGATGGTAAACTGTTTTTT.

The chain uses TRBV13 and TRBJ1-2, with no clear D. V lost 5 bases and J 0 bases, leaving 28 bases between the germline ends. There are 20 residues in the CDR3. The germline gives CDR1 PRHDT, CDR2 FYEKMQ (reference sequence). CDR3 sequence: CASSPRSKDGISRANYGYTF. In DNA form, the CDR3 reads TGTGCCAGCAGCCCACGATCGAAGGACGGAATTTCGCGAGCTAACTATGGCTACACCTTC. The whole variable domain, filled in from reference TRBV13 and TRBJ1-2, reads AAGVIQSPRHLIKEKRETATLKCYPIPRHDTVYWYQQGPGQDPQFLISFYEKMQSDKGSIPDRFSAQQFSDYHSELNMSSLELGDSALYFCASSPRSKDGISRANYGYTFGSGTRLTVV.

This sequence joins TRBV15 and TRBJ2-1; perhaps TRBD1 as D (5 bases). V shed 3 bases and J shed 6 bases, with 12 bases lying between them. The CDR3 is 14 amino acids. Germline V gene sequence: CDR1 LNHNV, CDR2 YYDKDF (reference sequence). CDR3 nucleotides: TGTGCCACCAGCAGGGGGCCATACGGCAATGAGCAGTTCTTC. Translating it yields CATSRGPYGNEQFF.

A word on this clone: Relative to the germline gene, one junction end is altered; a read error may explain this. The V gene is TRBV5-8, the J gene TRBJ2-2, with TRBD1 as a possible D gene (6 bases). CDR3 length: 15 amino acids. Germline V gene sequence: CDR1 SGHTS, CDR2 YDEGEE. Here the CDR3 reads CASRLGAKNTGELFF. Written as DNA, the CDR3 is TGTGCCAGCAGGTTGGGGGCCAAGAACACCGGGGAGCTGTTTTTT.

V gene TRBV5-4 combines with J gene TRBJ1-1, with 7 bases identical to TRBD1. The CDR3 spans 13 residues. V shed 0 bases and J 8 bases; nucleotides not matched to a gene: 4. The germline V gene encodes CDR1 SGHNT and CDR2 YYREEE (reference sequence). The CDR3 DNA is TGTGCCAGCAGCTTGGACAGGGACAGCGAAGCTTTCTTT. Amino acids: CASSLDRDSEAFF.

The chain combines TRBV5-4 with TRBJ1-6; D unclear. CDR1 is SGHNT, CDR2 YYREEE, per germline (reference sequence). V lost 4 bases, J lost 0 bases, and 11 bases lay in between. The CDR3 is 16 residues long. The CDR3 loop reads CASSPRGSSYNSPLHF. CDR3 DNA: TGTGCCAGCAGCCCTCGAGGGAGCTCCTATAATTCACCCCTCCACTTT.

The V and J genes are TRBV6-1 and TRBJ1-3; a weak D match, TRBD1 (6 bases). The CDR3 is 15 amino acids. CDR1 is MNHNS, CDR2 SASEGT, per germline. The ends were cut back, 5 bases at V and 1 base at J, with 12 bases in the middle. The CDR3 sequence: CASSTFQGSGNTIYF. In DNA form, the CDR3 reads TGTGCCAGCAGTACATTCCAGGGGTCTGGAAACACCATATATTTT.

The gene calls are TRBV12-1 and TRBJ2-3; the table's D call of TRBD2 was not tested on the DNA. TRBV12-1 is tagged as a pseudogene. CDR3 length: 15 amino acids. The CDR3, as DNA: TGTGCCAGCAGCGCCGGGGGGGCTTCTACAGATACGCAGTATTTT. Its translation: CASSAGGASTDTQYF.

This sequence joins TRBV5-1 and TRBJ2-2; 8 bases fit TRBD1. Germline trimming cut 4 bases from V and 8 bases from J; bases unmatched to any gene: 16. This CDR3 has 17 residues. Per the germline V gene, CDR1 is SGHRS and CDR2 is YFSETQ. In DNA form, the CDR3 reads TGCGCCAGCAGCACTGGACAGGGTTCGGCCCTAGGGGGGGAGCTGTTTTTT. Translating gives CASSTGQGSALGGELFF.

This clone was seen a few times. The gene calls are TRBV9 and TRBJ2-5, with TRBD2 as a possible D gene (6 bases). The V end lost 1 base, the J end lost 9 bases, and 13 bases lay between the germline ends. CDR1 and CDR2 (germline): SGDLS, YYNGEE. The CDR3 length is 13 residues. The CDR3 DNA reads TGTGCCAGCAGCGTAAACATGGGGGAGGCCCAGTACTTC. Translating gives CASSVNMGEAQYF.

This clone has more than one count but fewer than ten. The chain has TRBV18 and TRBJ1-1; D may be TRBD1 (5 bases). This CDR3 region has 15 residues. V gave up 6 bases and J gave up 0 bases, with 14 bases separating them. Germline values: CDR1 KGHSH, CDR2 LQKENI. CDR3 bases: TGTGCCAGCTCTCTCCGGCAGGACATGAACACTGAAGCTTTCTTT. Translation: CASSLRQDMNTEAFF.